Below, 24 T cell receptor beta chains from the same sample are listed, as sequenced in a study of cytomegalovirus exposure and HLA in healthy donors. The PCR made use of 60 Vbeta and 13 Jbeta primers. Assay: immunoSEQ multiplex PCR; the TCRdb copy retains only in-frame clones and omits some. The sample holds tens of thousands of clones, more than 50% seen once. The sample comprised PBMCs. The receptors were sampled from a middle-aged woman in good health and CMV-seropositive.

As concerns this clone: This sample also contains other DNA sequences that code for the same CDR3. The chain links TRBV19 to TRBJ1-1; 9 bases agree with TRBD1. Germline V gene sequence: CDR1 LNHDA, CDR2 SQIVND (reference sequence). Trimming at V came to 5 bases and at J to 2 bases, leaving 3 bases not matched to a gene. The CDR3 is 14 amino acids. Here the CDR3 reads CASSVGQGNTEAFF. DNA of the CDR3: TGTGCCAGTAGTGTGGGACAGGGAAACACTGAAGCTTTCTTT.

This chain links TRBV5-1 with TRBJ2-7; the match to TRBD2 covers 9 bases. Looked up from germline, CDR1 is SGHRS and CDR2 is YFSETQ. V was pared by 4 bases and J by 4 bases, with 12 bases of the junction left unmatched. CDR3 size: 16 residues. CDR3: CASSPGVAGAYYEQYF. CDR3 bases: TGCGCCAGCAGCCCCGGGGTAGCGGGAGCCTATTACGAGCAGTACTTC.

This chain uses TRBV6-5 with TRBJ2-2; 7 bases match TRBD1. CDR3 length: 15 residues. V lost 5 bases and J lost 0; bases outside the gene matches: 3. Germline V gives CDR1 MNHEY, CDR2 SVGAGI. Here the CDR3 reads CASSTGASNTGELFF. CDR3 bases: TGTGCCAGCAGTACAGGGGCTTCGAACACCGGGGAGCTGTTTTTT.

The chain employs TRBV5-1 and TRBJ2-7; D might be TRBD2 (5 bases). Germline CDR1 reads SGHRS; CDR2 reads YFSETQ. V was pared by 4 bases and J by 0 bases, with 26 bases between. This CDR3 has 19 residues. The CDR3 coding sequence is TGCGCCAGCAGCGTACCAAACGGAGGCCAAAGGCGGAGCTCCTACGAGCAGTACTTC. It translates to CASSVPNGGQRRSSYEQYF. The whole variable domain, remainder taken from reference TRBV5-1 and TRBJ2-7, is KAGVTQTPRYLIKTRGQQVTLSCSPISGHRSVSWYQQTPGQGLQFLFEYFSETQRNKGNFPGRFSGRQFSNSRSEMNVSTLELGDSALYLCASSVPNGGQRRSSYEQYFGPGTRLTVT.

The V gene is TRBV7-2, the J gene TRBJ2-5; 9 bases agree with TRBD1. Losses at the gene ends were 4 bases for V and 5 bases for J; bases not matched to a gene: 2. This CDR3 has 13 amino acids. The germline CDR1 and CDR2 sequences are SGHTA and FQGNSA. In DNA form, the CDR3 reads TGTGCCAGCAGCTCTGGACAGGGGGAGACCCAGTACTTC. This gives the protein CASSSGQGETQYF.

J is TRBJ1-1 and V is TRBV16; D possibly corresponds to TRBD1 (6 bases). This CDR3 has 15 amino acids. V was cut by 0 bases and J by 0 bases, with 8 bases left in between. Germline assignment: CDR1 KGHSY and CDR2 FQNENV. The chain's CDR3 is CASSQSGQLNTEAFF. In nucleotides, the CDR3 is TGTGCCAGCAGCCAATCAGGACAGTTGAACACTGAAGCTTTCTTT.

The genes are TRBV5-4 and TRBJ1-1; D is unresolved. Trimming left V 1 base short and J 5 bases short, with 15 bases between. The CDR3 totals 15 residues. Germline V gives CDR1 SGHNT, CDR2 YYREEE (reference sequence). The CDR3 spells CASSLRGFAETEAFF. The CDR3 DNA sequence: TGTGCCAGCAGCTTGAGAGGGTTCGCCGAGACTGAAGCTTTCTTT.

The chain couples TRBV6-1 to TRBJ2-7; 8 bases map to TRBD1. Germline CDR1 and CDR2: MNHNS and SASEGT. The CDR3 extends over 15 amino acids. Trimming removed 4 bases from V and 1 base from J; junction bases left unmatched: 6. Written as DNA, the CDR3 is TGTGCCAGCAGTGGCGGACAGGGCCGTTCCTACGAGCAGTACTTC. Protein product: CASSGGQGRSYEQYF.

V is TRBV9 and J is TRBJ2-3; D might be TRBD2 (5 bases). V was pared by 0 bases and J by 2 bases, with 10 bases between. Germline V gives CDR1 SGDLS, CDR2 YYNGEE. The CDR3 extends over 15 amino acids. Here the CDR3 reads CASSVGNGNTDTQYF. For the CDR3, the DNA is TGTGCCAGCAGCGTAGGGAACGGGAACACAGATACGCAGTATTTT.

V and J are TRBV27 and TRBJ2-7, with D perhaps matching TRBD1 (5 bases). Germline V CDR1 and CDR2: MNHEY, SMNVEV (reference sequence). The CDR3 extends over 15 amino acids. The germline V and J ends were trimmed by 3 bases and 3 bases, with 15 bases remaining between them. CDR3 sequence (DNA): TGTGCCAGCAGTTTTCACCGTGACAGACTCTACGAGCAGTACTTC. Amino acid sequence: CASSFHRDRLYEQYF.

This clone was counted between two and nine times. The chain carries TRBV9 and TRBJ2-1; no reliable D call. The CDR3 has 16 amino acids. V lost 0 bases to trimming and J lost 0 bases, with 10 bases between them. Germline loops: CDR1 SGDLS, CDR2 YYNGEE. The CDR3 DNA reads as TGTGCCAGCAGCGTAGCCGCTACCGGCTCCTACAATGAGCAGTTCTTC. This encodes CASSVAATGSYNEQFF.

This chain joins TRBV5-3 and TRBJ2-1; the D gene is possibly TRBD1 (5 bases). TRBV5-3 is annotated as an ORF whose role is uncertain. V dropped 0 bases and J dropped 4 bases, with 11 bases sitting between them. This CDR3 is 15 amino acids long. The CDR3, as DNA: TGTGCCAGAAGCTTGGGTTCAAGGGGATACAATGAGCAGTTCTTC. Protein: CARSLGSRGYNEQFF.

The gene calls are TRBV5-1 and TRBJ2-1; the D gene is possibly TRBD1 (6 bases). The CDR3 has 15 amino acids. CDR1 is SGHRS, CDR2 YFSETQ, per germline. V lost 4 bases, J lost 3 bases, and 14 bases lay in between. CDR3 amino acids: CASSQGQRVYNEQFF. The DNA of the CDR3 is TGCGCCAGCAGCCAGGGACAACGGGTCTACAATGAGCAGTTCTTC.

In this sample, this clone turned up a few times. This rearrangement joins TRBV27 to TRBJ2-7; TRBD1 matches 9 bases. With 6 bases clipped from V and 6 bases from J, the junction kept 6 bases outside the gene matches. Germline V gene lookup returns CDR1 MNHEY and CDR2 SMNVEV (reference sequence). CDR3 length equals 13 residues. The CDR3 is CASSWATGGEQYF. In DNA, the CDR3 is TGTGCCAGCAGCTGGGCGACAGGGGGCGAGCAGTACTTC.

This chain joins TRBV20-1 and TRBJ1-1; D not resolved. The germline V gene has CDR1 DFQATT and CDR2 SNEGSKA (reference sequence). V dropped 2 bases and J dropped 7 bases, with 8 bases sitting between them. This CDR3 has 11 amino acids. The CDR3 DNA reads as TGCAGTGCTAGAAAAGAGAATGAAGCTTTCTTT. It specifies CSARKENEAFF.

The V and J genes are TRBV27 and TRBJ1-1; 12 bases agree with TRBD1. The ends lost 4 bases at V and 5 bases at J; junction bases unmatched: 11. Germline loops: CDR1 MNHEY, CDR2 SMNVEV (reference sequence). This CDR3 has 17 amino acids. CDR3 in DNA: TGTGCCAGCAGTTCGAAACTGGGACAGGGGGCGCGGACTGAAGCTTTCTTT. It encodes CASSSKLGQGARTEAFF.

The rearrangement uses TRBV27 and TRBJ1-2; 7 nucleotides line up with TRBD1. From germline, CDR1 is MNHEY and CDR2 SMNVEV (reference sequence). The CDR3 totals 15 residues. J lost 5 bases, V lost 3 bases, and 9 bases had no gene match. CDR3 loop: CASSFKTGPGYGYTF. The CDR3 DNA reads TGTGCCAGCAGTTTTAAGACAGGGCCTGGGTATGGCTACACCTTC.

The CDR3 spells CASRETSMTYNEQFF. DNA of the CDR3: TGTGCCAGCAGAGAGACTAGCATGACCTACAATGAGCAGTTCTTC. The V call is TRBV2, the J call TRBJ2-1, with 7 bases fitting TRBD2. Trimming took 6 bases from V and 2 from J; bases not matched to a gene: 7. The germline V gene encodes CDR1 SNHLY and CDR2 FYNNEI. This CDR3 is built from 15 residues.

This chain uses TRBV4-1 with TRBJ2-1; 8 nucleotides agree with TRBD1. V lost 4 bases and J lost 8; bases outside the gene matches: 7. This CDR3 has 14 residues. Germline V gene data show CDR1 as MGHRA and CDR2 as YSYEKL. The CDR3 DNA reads TGCGCCAGCAGCCCGGGACAGGAGTGGGATGAGCAGTTCTTC. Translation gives CASSPGQEWDEQFF.

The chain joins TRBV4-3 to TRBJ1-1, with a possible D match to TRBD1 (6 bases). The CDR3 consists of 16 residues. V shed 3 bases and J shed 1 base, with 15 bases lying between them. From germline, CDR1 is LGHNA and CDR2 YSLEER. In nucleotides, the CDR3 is TGCGCCAGCAGCCATGAATTCGGGACACCGAACACTGAAGCTTTCTTT. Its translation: CASSHEFGTPNTEAFF.

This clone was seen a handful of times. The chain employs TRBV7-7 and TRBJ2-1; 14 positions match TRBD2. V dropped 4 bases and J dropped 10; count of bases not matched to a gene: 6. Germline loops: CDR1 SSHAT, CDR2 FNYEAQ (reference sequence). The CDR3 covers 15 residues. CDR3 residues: CASSSGLAGGNEQFF. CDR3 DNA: TGTGCCAGCAGCTCCGGACTAGCGGGAGGTAACGAGCAGTTCTTC.

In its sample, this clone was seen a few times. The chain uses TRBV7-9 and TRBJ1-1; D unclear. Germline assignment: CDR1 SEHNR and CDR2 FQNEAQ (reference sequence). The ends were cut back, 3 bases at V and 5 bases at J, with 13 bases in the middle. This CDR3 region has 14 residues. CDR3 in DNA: TGTGCCAGCAGCTTTCTCCCCGCGAGGACTGAAGCTTTCTTT. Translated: CASSFLPARTEAFF.

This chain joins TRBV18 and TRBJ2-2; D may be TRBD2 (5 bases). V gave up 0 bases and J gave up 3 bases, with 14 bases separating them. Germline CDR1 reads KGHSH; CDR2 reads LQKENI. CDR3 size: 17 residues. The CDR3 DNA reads TGTGCCAGCTCACCACCGATACCGACGGGGTACACCGGGGAGCTGTTTTTT. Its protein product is CASSPPIPTGYTGELFF.

CDR3 loop: CASSQALLWAPGELFF. CDR3 DNA sequence: TGCGCCAGCAGCCAAGCCCTCCTTTGGGCGCCCGGGGAGCTGTTTTTT. This rearrangement joins TRBV4-3 to TRBJ2-2; D remains unclear. V was cut by 1 base and J by 6 bases, with 15 bases left in between. The germline gives CDR1 LGHNA, CDR2 YSLEER. The CDR3 covers 16 residues.